This TCR beta chain was found in a study of beta chain features in type 1 diabetes (dated by TCRdb to the late 2010s). Notes on the research overall: Mean age, gender distribution, total cell number and subset yield did not differ between patients and healthy donors. A total of 85 million to 140 million sorted cells were examined across all samples, and the number of cells per subset was strongly correlated with RNA yield. Naive and central memory subsets were obtained from all 30 or so donors, but regulatory and stem cell-like memory subsets were isolated from only 8 patients and roughly eight healthy donors. The study compared TCRB repertoires of sorted circulating CD4+ T cell subsets between recently diagnosed type 1 diabetes patients and matched healthy donors. The study at large found these results: Sequencing cDNA rather than genomic DNA could over-represent highly expressing activated cells, although activation and CD3 levels did not differ between groups. Patients with type 1 diabetes made fewer insertions and deleted more nucleotides at VDJ recombination sites, implying thymic rearrangement abnormalities. Type 1 diabetes patients showed a moderate but significant shortening of TCRB CDR3 length in all four CD4+ subsets. Shorter templates might have been favored by PCR, but patient and control samples were amplified and corrected together, so both groups would have been affected equally by any skew. Because small numbers of individuals were included in the HLA sub-analyses, any influence of HLA type on TCRB rearrangement was left unresolved. Naive, central memory and regulatory TCRB repertoires appeared to be more alike among patients than among healthy donors.

The entire amount of isolated RNA was reverse transcribed using the High Capacity cDNA Reverse Transcription Kit, so the sequenced TCRB transcripts were expressed ones. Naive, central memory and regulatory T cell samples underwent deep immunoSEQ sequencing, averaging around 3.6 million total reads per sample. Sorted cells were lysed in RLT buffer and RNA was extracted with DNase-treated RNeasy Micro or Mini kits, depending on cell number. To prevent cross-contamination, every cell subset was processed on its own, while patient and healthy donor samples were processed together. The immunoSEQ multiplex PCR was used to amplify TCRB sequences from cDNA, yielding 87-bp fragments that span the CDR3 region. Sequencing of the amplicons was performed on the Illumina HiSeq platform. The original methods were these. Synthetic template baselines were used to correct PCR bias computationally, reads within Hamming distance 2 were collapsed together, and singletons that could not be merged were discarded. By aligning reads against IMGT, V, D and J genes, CDR3 length, and insertions or deletions at six rearrangement sites were assigned. Within each subset, clonotype counts were normalized to the number of sorted cells before true diversity and Gini coefficients were calculated with the tcR R package. The overlap coefficient, calculated on TCRB nucleotide sequences, was used to quantify repertoire sharing. As a proxy for the pre-selection repertoire, out-of-frame TCRB sequences from naive cells were analyzed. The immuneACCESS repertoire file appears here via TCRdb, limited to in-frame rearrangements. These files lack a portion of the clones; in checked studies, under half of the deficit traces to unresolved V genes, and the cause of the others is not known. V, J and clone size are those of that table, while D and trimming were read from the DNA. This sample has 900,000 or so clones in its table, and under 20% of those were observed once. 0.023% of the sample goes to the ten largest clones.

Cut back by 0 bases and 8 bases, the V and J ends lie 16 bases apart. According to the germline V gene, CDR1 reads SNHLY and CDR2 reads FYNNEI. The CDR3 measures 16 amino acids from cysteine to phenylalanine. Of all the DNA, just the CDR3 is kept, 48 bases in frame from base 1. Each donor gave one peripheral blood draw, averaging approximately 120 mL, which was collected into heparinised tubes. Using a panel that included CD45RO, CCR7, CD25, CD127, CD95 and CD27, naive, central memory, regulatory and stem cell-like memory CD4+ T cells were sorted on a BD FACSAria II. Every sorted population had a purity above 95%. PBMCs were isolated immediately by Lymphoprep density gradient centrifugation and stained directly without culture. Samples were stained and sorted in pairs, with one healthy donor and one patient per experiment, so that batch effects were minimized. Comment on this clone: The specificity of this receptor is unknown. Base qualities are not provided; no much larger clone lies one nucleotide away.

The chain couples TRBV2 to TRBJ1-4; TRBD1 is perhaps the D gene, given 6 matching bases. The clonotype originates from a woman between 18 and 29 years old in good health. The sample was naive CD4+ T cells from blood. What the cell subset or site label conveys for this sample: true naive CD4+ T cells. The CDR3 amino acid sequence is: CASSEALGGPSEKLFF. The nucleotide sequence is given as TGTGCCAGCAGTGAAGCGCTTGGGGGGCCCTCCGAAAAACTGTTTTTT.